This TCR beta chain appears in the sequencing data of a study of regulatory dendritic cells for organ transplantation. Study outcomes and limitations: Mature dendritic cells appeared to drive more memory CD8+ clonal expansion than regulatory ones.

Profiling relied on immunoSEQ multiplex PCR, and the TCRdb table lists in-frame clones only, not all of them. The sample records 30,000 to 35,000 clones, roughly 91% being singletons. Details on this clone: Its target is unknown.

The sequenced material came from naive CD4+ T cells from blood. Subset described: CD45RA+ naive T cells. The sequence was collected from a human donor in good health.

The CDR3 sequence: CASSLGALASSYNEQFF. CDR3 coding DNA: TGTGCCAGCAGCTTAGGAGCACTAGCGAGCTCCTACAATGAGCAGTTCTTC. The chain combines TRBV7-2 with TRBJ2-1, with TRBD2 matching 7 bases. J was trimmed by 0 bases and V by 1 base; bases with no gene match: 6. The CDR3 is made up of 17 amino acids. CDR1 and CDR2 from the germline V gene are SGHTA and FQGNSA.